This T cell receptor beta chain was recovered during a study of technical replicates of blood from a few donors. Profiling relied on immunoSEQ multiplex PCR, and the TCRdb table lists in-frame clones only, not all of them. The data hold about 79,000 clones, with 75% to 95% observed a single time. From germline, CDR1 is MDHEN and CDR2 SYDVKM. This CDR3 is built from 17 residues. Trimming left V 3 bases short and J 6 bases short, with 20 bases between. Sequencing input: T cells isolated from PBMCs. This TCR was recovered from a human donor in good health. Some clones in this sample may be carry-over from other donors' samples. The chain combines TRBV28 with TRBJ2-2, with no clear D. The CDR3 DNA reads TGTGCCAGCAGTTTGCTCGCCCCGGCGCGAGGAGCCGGGGAGCTGTTTTTT. Protein sequence: CASSLLAPARGAGELFF.